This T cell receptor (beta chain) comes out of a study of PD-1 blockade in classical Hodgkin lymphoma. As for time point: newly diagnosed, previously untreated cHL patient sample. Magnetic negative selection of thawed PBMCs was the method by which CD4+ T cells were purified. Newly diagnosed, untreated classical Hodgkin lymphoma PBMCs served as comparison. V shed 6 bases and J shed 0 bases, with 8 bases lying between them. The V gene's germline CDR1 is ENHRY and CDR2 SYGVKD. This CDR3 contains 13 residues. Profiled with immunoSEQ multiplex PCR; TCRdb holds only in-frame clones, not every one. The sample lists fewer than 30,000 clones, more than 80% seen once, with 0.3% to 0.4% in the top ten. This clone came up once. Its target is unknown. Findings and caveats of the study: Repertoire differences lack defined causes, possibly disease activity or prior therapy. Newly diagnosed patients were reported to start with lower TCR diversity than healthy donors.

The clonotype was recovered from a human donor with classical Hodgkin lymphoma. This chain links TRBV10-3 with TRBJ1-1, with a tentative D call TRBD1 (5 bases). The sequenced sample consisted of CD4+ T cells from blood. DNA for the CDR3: TGTGCCATCAGGAGACAGTTGAACACTGAAGCTTTCTTT. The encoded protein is CAIRRQLNTEAFF.